Following are 30 T cell receptor beta chains from one sample sequenced in a study of OX40 agonist ivuxolimab in advanced cancers. Measured with immunoSEQ multiplex PCR; TCRdb has only the in-frame clones, and not every one. The sample contains over 40,000 clones, less than 90% of which appear only once. The source material was CD4+ or CD8+ T cells sorted from blood, sampled in a trial of the OX40 agonist ivuxolimab. Receptors were obtained from an adult with an advanced solid tumor such as melanoma, head and neck, liver or kidney cancer.

The chain couples TRBV5-1 to TRBJ1-3; 7 nucleotides match TRBD1. The CDR3 spans 16 residues. Germline V gives CDR1 SGHRS, CDR2 YFSETQ. V gave up 4 bases and J gave up 0 bases; unmatched junction bases: 7. For the CDR3, the DNA is TGCGCCAGCAGCGATCGGGACAGATCCTCTGGAAACACCATATATTTT. This codes for CASSDRDRSSGNTIYF.

This clone turned up a few times. The chain uses TRBV5-1 and TRBJ2-7, with D unresolved. The CDR3 is 16 amino acids. Germline CDR1 SGHRS, CDR2 YFSETQ. V dropped 4 bases and J dropped 2 bases, with 19 bases sitting between them. CDR3 amino acids: CASSPIPPGSTYEQYF. CDR3 nucleotides: TGCGCCAGCAGCCCTATTCCCCCCGGGTCAACCTACGAGCAGTACTTC.

The chain has TRBV7-9 and TRBJ1-1; D ambiguous. Germline V gene lookup returns CDR1 SEHNR and CDR2 FQNEAQ (reference sequence). This CDR3 is built from 17 residues. The V end was cut by 1 base, the J end by 2 bases, with 17 bases between. The CDR3 here is CASSLGGGGRKNTEAFF. In DNA form, the CDR3 reads TGTGCCAGCAGCTTAGGGGGTGGTGGGCGGAAAAACACTGAAGCTTTCTTT.

This chain links TRBV2 with TRBJ2-7; the match to TRBD1 covers 9 bases. V gave up 6 bases and J gave up 3 bases; unmatched junction bases: 6. CDR3 length equals 14 residues. Germline values: CDR1 SNHLY, CDR2 FYNNEI. CDR3 region: CASRGGTGNYEQYF. The DNA of the CDR3 is TGTGCCAGCAGGGGGGGGACAGGGAACTACGAGCAGTACTTC.

The chain combines TRBV7-2 with TRBJ2-6, with D hard to call. The CDR3 extends over 16 amino acids. CDR1 and CDR2 (germline): SGHTA, FQGNSA. The V and J ends lost 5 bases and 0 bases respectively, with 11 bases between them. The CDR3 reads CASSAGRYSGANVLTF. The CDR3 nucleotides are TGTGCCAGCAGCGCTGGACGGTACTCTGGGGCCAACGTCCTGACTTTC.

The rearrangement joins TRBV5-8 to TRBJ1-2, with 9 positions matching TRBD1. The CDR3 has 16 amino acids. Germline V gives CDR1 SGHTS, CDR2 YDEGEE. V trimming: 2 bases; J trimming: 2 bases; junction bases outside the gene matches: 7. CDR3 bases: TGTGCCAGCAGCTTAACCTCGGGACAGGGAAACTATGGCTACACCTTC. Translating it yields CASSLTSGQGNYGYTF.

This chain joins TRBV7-9 and TRBJ2-3; D tentatively reads TRBD1 or TRBD2 (5 bases each). The V gene lost 2 bases and the J gene lost 0 bases, with 9 bases spanning the gap. CDR1 SEHNR and CDR2 FQNEAQ come from the germline V gene (reference sequence). The CDR3 is 15 residues long. The CDR3 nucleotides are TGTGCCAGCAGCTTAAATTGGGGGAGCACAGATACGCAGTATTTT. Translation: CASSLNWGSTDTQYF. Full variable domain (rest looked up from reference TRBV7-9 and TRBJ2-3): DTGVSQNPRHKITKRGQNVTFRCDPISEHNRLYWYRQTLGQGPEFLTYFQNEAQLEKSRLLSDRFSAERPKGSFSTLEIQRTEQGDSAMYLCASSLNWGSTDTQYFGPGTRLTVL.

The gene calls are TRBV10-3 and TRBJ1-2; D is uncertain. V was trimmed by 5 bases and J by 2 bases, leaving 3 bases between them. Germline-derived CDR1 and CDR2 are ENHRY and SYGVKD. The CDR3 has 11 residues. Here the CDR3 DNA reads TGTGCCATCAGTCCGAACTATGGCTACACCTTC. This gives the protein CAISPNYGYTF.

The rearrangement links TRBV18 to TRBJ2-3; the D is unclear. Trimming shortened V by 4 bases and J by 0 bases, and 8 bases separated the two germline ends. Germline values: CDR1 KGHSH, CDR2 LQKENI. The CDR3 consists of 14 residues. The DNA for the CDR3 is TGTGCCAGCTCACAAGGATCTAGCACAGATACGCAGTATTTT. Protein sequence: CASSQGSSTDTQYF.

The V and J genes are TRBV2 and TRBJ1-1; D is uncertain. The germline CDR1 and CDR2 sequences are SNHLY and FYNNEI. The CDR3 is made up of 14 amino acids. V shed 0 bases and J shed 7 bases, with 12 bases lying between them. The CDR3 protein is CASSEAGNKLEAFF. CDR3 in DNA: TGTGCCAGCAGTGAAGCGGGGAATAAGCTTGAAGCTTTCTTT. The full variable domain, with the rest looked up from reference TRBV2 and TRBJ1-1, is EPEVTQTPSHQVTQMGQEVILRCVPISNHLYFYWYRQILGQKVEFLVSFYNNEISEKSEIFDDQFSVERPDGSNFTLKIRSTKLEDSAMYFCASSEAGNKLEAFFGQGTRLTVV.

This chain connects TRBV18 to TRBJ1-4, with TRBD1 matching 8 bases. Trimming at V came to 4 bases and at J to 2 bases, leaving 6 bases not matched to a gene. Germline CDR1 is KGHSH and CDR2 is LQKENI. This CDR3 comprises 16 residues. The chain's CDR3 is CASSRGQVETNEKLFF. CDR3 nucleotide sequence: TGTGCCAGCTCACGGGGACAGGTGGAGACTAATGAAAAACTGTTTTTT. Full variable domain (outside the CDR3, taken from reference TRBV18 and TRBJ1-4): NAGVMQNPRHLVRRRGQEARLRCSPMKGHSHVYWYRQLPEEGLKFMVYLQKENIIDESGMPKERFSAEFPKEGPSILRIQQVVRGDSAAYFCASSRGQVETNEKLFFGSGTQLSVL.

The V call is TRBV5-1, the J call TRBJ2-1, with 8 positions matching TRBD2. V shed 5 bases and J 9 bases; nucleotides not matched to a gene: 16. CDR3 length equals 16 residues. Looked up from germline, CDR1 is SGHRS and CDR2 is YFSETQ. CDR3 sequence: CASSSRGNSGIGEQFF. The CDR3 nucleotides are TGCGCCAGCAGTTCCCGGGGGAATAGCGGGATCGGTGAGCAGTTCTTC.

V usage is TRBV5-5 and J usage is TRBJ2-3; the D is unclear. The CDR3 extends over 17 amino acids. Germline values: CDR1 SGHKS, CDR2 YYEKEE (reference sequence). V lost 1 base to trimming and J lost 0 bases, with 15 bases between them. CDR3 nucleotides: TGTGCCAGCAGCTTGAGAACCGTACTAAGAAGCACAGATACGCAGTATTTT. Its translation: CASSLRTVLRSTDTQYF. The variable domain in full, completed from reference TRBV5-5 and TRBJ2-3, reads DAGVTQSPTHLIKTRGQQVTLRCSPISGHKSVSWYQQVLGQGPQFIFQYYEKEERGRGNFPDRFSARQFPNYSSELNVNALLLGDSALYLCASSLRTVLRSTDTQYFGPGTRLTVL.

The chain combines TRBV11-2 with TRBJ2-7, with D hard to call. CDR1 is SGHAT and CDR2 is FQNNGV in the germline V gene. The V end lost 2 bases, the J end lost 7 bases, and 15 bases lay between the germline ends. The CDR3 covers 14 residues. The CDR3 region is CASSLTLPVVEQYF. The CDR3 DNA is TGTGCCAGCAGCTTAACCTTACCCGTAGTGGAGCAGTACTTC.

The chain joins TRBV28 to TRBJ2-1; D unresolved. Germline CDR1 reads MDHEN; CDR2 reads SYDVKM. The CDR3 runs 18 residues. V lost 5 bases and J lost 6, with 26 bases in between. The CDR3 bases are TGTGCCAGCAGTCCCAGCCTTGGTTGGGTCAGCGTCACCAATGAGCAGTTCTTC. Protein: CASSPSLGWVSVTNEQFF.

The genes are TRBV19 and TRBJ2-6, with TRBD2 identical over 10 bases. CDR3 length: 20 residues. Germline V gives CDR1 LNHDA, CDR2 SQIVND (reference sequence). The junction had 13 bases not matched to a gene; V was cut back by 3 bases and J by 2 bases. DNA for the CDR3: TGTGCCAGTAGTATTAAAGGGGGCTCTAGCGGGAGTCCTGGGGCCAACGTCCTGACTTTC. This gives the protein CASSIKGGSSGSPGANVLTF.

The chain is built from TRBV2 and TRBJ1-4, with D perhaps TRBD1 (5 bases). V lost 3 bases, J lost 8 bases, and 13 bases lay in between. The V gene's germline CDR1 is SNHLY and CDR2 FYNNEI. The CDR3 runs to 14 residues. Written as DNA, the CDR3 is TGTGCCAGCAGTGATCCCCGGGGGAACGAAAAACTGTTTTTT. This encodes CASSDPRGNEKLFF.

The V gene is TRBV28, the J gene TRBJ2-5, with D tentatively TRBD2 (6 bases). CDR3 length: 13 amino acids. Germline V gene data show CDR1 as MDHEN and CDR2 as SYDVKM. V gave up 6 bases and J gave up 0 bases, with 8 bases separating them. The CDR3 DNA reads as TGTGCCAGCAGGGGGGGATACCAAGAGACCCAGTACTTC. This codes for CASRGGYQETQYF.

The J gene is TRBJ1-5, the V gene TRBV19, with D unresolved. This CDR3 has 15 amino acids. From germline, CDR1 is LNHDA and CDR2 SQIVND (reference sequence). The ends were cut back, 6 bases at V and 2 bases at J, with 14 bases in the middle. The CDR3 nucleotides are TGTGCCAGTAGGAAGCGGGCTATTGGCAATCAGCCCCAGCATTTT. Protein sequence: CASRKRAIGNQPQHF.

The rearrangement joins TRBV7-9 to TRBJ2-3, with 14 bases fitting TRBD2. J gave up 4 bases and V 5 bases, and 5 bases lay outside the gene matches. Germline V gene sequence: CDR1 SEHNR, CDR2 FQNEAQ (reference sequence). The CDR3 sequence is 16 residues long. CDR3 coding DNA: TGTGCCAGCAGCCCGGGACTAGCGGGAGTAGCAGATACGCAGTATTTT. It specifies CASSPGLAGVADTQYF.

The chain employs TRBV18 and TRBJ1-3, with a tentative D call TRBD1 (5 bases). Germline V gene lookup returns CDR1 KGHSH and CDR2 LQKENI. This CDR3 has 16 amino acids. V was pared by 0 bases and J by 3 bases, with 12 bases between. The CDR3 loop reads CASSPPSGRSGNTIYF. CDR3 DNA sequence: TGTGCCAGCTCACCACCCTCAGGGAGGAGTGGAAACACCATATATTTT.

The rearrangement uses TRBV27 and TRBJ2-3, with 9 nucleotides matching TRBD2. The V gene end was trimmed by 3 bases and the J gene end by 3 bases; junction bases not matched to a gene: 7. This CDR3 region has 16 residues. The germline V gene encodes CDR1 MNHEY and CDR2 SMNVEV (reference sequence). The CDR3 DNA follows: TGTGCCAGCAGTTTCTTGTTTAGCGGGAGAACAGATACGCAGTATTTT. As protein: CASSFLFSGRTDTQYF.

The gene calls are TRBV11-2 and TRBJ1-5, with D tentatively TRBD1 (5 bases). CDR3 length equals 16 residues. Germline loops: CDR1 SGHAT, CDR2 FQNNGV. V was cut by 3 bases and J by 0 bases, with 12 bases left in between. The CDR3 here is CASSLGDLYSNQPQHF. The CDR3 nucleotides are TGTGCCAGCAGCTTGGGGGACTTGTATAGCAATCAGCCCCAGCATTTT.

This clone rates as medium-sized. This sequence joins TRBV13 and TRBJ1-1; 7 nucleotides match TRBD1. Losses at the gene ends were 4 bases for V and 4 bases for J; bases not matched to a gene: 6. There are 14 residues in the CDR3. CDR1 is PRHDT, CDR2 FYEKMQ, per germline (reference sequence). CDR3 bases: TGTGCCAGCAGCTCAAAATCAGGGGGCACTGAAGCTTTCTTT. It codes for CASSSKSGGTEAFF. The complete variable domain, with remaining parts taken from reference TRBV13 and TRBJ1-1, reads AAGVIQSPRHLIKEKRETATLKCYPIPRHDTVYWYQQGPGQDPQFLISFYEKMQSDKGSIPDRFSAQQFSDYHSELNMSSLELGDSALYFCASSSKSGGTEAFFGQGTRLTVV.

V usage is TRBV5-1 and J usage is TRBJ1-1; 7 positions agree with TRBD1. This CDR3 contains 13 residues. Germline CDR1 reads SGHRS; CDR2 reads YFSETQ. The J segment lost 1 base and the V segment lost 5 bases, leaving 2 bases of the junction unmatched. In DNA, the CDR3 is TGCGCCAGCAGACGGACAGGGAACACTGAAGCTTTCTTT. Translating it yields CASRRTGNTEAFF.

The chain uses TRBV18 and TRBJ2-7, with 9 bases aligning to TRBD1. Germline values: CDR1 KGHSH, CDR2 LQKENI. This CDR3 comprises 14 residues. Trimming took 6 bases from V and 5 from J; bases not matched to a gene: 8. CDR3 in amino acids: CASSERDRENEQYF. In DNA form, the CDR3 reads TGTGCCAGCTCGGAGCGGGACAGGGAAAACGAGCAGTACTTC.

This rearrangement joins TRBV7-2 to TRBJ2-3; a weak D match, TRBD2 (6 bases). The CDR3 extends over 15 amino acids. Trimming took 3 bases from V and 1 from J, leaving 11 bases between them. The germline gives CDR1 SGHTA, CDR2 FQGNSA. This chain's CDR3 is CASSFRESGTDTQYF. DNA of the CDR3: TGTGCCAGCAGCTTTCGGGAGTCGGGCACAGATACGCAGTATTTT.

With respect to this clone: Other DNA variants within this sample encode the same CDR3. V and J are TRBV4-3 and TRBJ2-3; 13 bases agree with TRBD2. CDR3 size: 16 residues. CDR1 is LGHNA and CDR2 is YSLEER in the germline V gene. V gave up 4 bases and J gave up 4 bases; unmatched junction bases: 5. In nucleotides, the CDR3 is TGCGCCAGCAGCCCCGGACTAGCGGGAGTATCAGATACGCAGTATTTT. It encodes CASSPGLAGVSDTQYF.

The genes are TRBV19 and TRBJ2-2, with 7 bases matching TRBD2. CDR3 length: 14 amino acids. Germline V gene data show CDR1 as LNHDA and CDR2 as SQIVND (reference sequence). J gave up 5 bases and V 6 bases, and 6 bases lay outside the gene matches. The CDR3 DNA reads TGTGCCAGTAGCAGACGGGGGGAGACCGGGGAGCTGTTTTTT. Protein product: CASSRRGETGELFF.

The chain carries TRBV6-5 and TRBJ2-6; TRBD1 agrees at 7 bases. This CDR3 comprises 15 residues. Germline CDR1 is MNHEY and CDR2 is SVGAGI. The trim removed 2 bases at V and 4 bases at J, leaving 2 bases unmatched. The CDR3 DNA is TGTGCCAGCAGTTACACAGGGGTCGGGGCCAACGTCCTGACTTTC. Protein sequence: CASSYTGVGANVLTF.